This entry is about one T cell receptor beta chain. This clonotype was picked up a small number of times. Its target antigen remains unknown. Base qualities are not recorded, but no much larger clone differs from it by a single base. The sample belongs to a study of T-cell memory formation after mild COVID-19 (dated by TCRdb to 2020 to 2023). In terms of the full investigation: TCR sequence clusters from the two donors were largely donor specific. T-cell clones expanding and contracting after mild COVID-19 in two donors were tracked by longitudinal TCRalpha and TCRbeta repertoire sequencing. The cohort comprised two young, previously healthy adult volunteers, one female and one male. Study-level results and caveats: The study included only a couple of mild cases, and larger cohorts that include severe cases with pre-infection samples were judged to be necessary. The detection of some responding clones in pre-infection memory suggests that pre-existing cross-reactive memory T cells joined the SARS-CoV-2 response. Contracting CD4+ clones were found mainly in CM and EM memory subsets, while CD8+ clones were enriched in EMRA. Balanced CD4/CD8 phenotypes were observed for clones contracting from day 15 to 85, whereas a bias towards CD4+ was observed for a second wave of clones expanding from day 15 to 37. The second-wave clones that peaked on day 37 were not confirmed to be SARS-CoV-2 specific.

Ficoll-Paque density gradient centrifugation was the method used to isolate PBMCs. TCRdb lists the instrument as Illumina NovaSeq 6000. Using 5'RACE with constant-segment primers, TCRalpha and TCRbeta cDNA libraries were constructed, with sample barcodes and unique molecular identifiers added in the process. Trizol reagent was used to extract RNA from every sample. Libraries were amplified in two PCR steps, with a second sample barcode and Illumina TruSeq adapters added in the second step. Sequencing of libraries was performed on an Illumina NovaSeq with 2 x 150 bp paired-end reads. The original methods were these. With migec v1.2.7, reads were demultiplexed and then collapsed into UMI-guided consensus sequences. With mixcr v2.1.11, UMI consensuses were aligned to TRA and TRB V and J templates and assembled into clonotypes. A clonotype was counted as expanded or contracted only if both edgeR and NoisET called the change significant, with noise models trained on biological replicates. For edgeR calls, the thresholds were a false discovery rate-adjusted p below 0.01 and a log2 fold-change of 1. As an exploratory analysis of dynamics, PCA with hierarchical clustering was applied to max-normalized trajectories of the 1000 most abundant clonotypes. Separately sequenced CD4+ and CD8+ repertoires were used to assign a CD4 or CD8 phenotype to each responding clone. TCRdb trimmed the raw reads at Q25, called clones with MiXCR and kept productive beta chains. Rows with a matching CDR3 protein are joined into one entry that keeps the most common DNA and genes. The V and J calls shown here were made by TCRdb, not taken from the authors' results. In this sample the table shows roughly 580,000 distinct CDR3 sequences, over 15% of which occur a single time. Of the sample, about 12% falls within the top ten clones.

V and J are truncated by 3 bases and 4 bases respectively, leaving an intervening sequence of 10 bases. Measured from the cysteine to the phenylalanine, the CDR3 is 15 residues long. Here the CDR3 DNA is all that survives: 45 bases in frame from base 1. Via the germline V gene, CDR1 is SGHTA and CDR2 FQGTGA. Source material: PBMCs or a T cell subset sorted from them (not recorded which). This sequence was found in an adult woman who had mild COVID-19 (a few samples of this study predate the infection). The sample titles of this study are shuffled in the database, so cell type and time point are left out; the donor was told from shared clones. The V and J genes are TRBV7-3 and TRBJ1-6, with TRBD1 perhaps the D gene, on 6 matching bases. The nucleotides are TGTGCCAGCAGCTTGGACAGTTATTATAATTCACCCCTCCACTTT. This yields the protein CASSLDSYYNSPLHF.